The present T cell receptor beta chain was sequenced within a study of cytomegalovirus exposure and HLA in healthy donors. A multiplex PCR was run with 60 Vbeta primers and 13 Jbeta primers. The table came from immunoSEQ multiplex PCR; TCRdb's copy has only in-frame clones and leaves some out. The sample contains 150,000 to 200,000 clones, roughly 85% of which appear only once. Points from the study as a whole: Most sequenced TCRs were rare (though some public TCRs occurred in many donors). According to an earlier analysis, most TCR beta V segments yielded productive rearrangements about 90% or about 30% of the time.

Comments on this clone: Its target is unknown.

This CDR3 has 16 residues. Germline V lookup: CDR1 LNHNV, CDR2 YYDKDF (reference sequence). V gave up 2 bases and J gave up 8 bases; unmatched junction bases: 7. The sequenced material came from PBMCs. This TCR was recovered from a male donor in good health and CMV-seropositive. V is TRBV15 and J is TRBJ2-1; 12 bases fit TRBD1. The CDR3 spells CATSRLPGQGADEQFF. CDR3 sequence (DNA): TGTGCCACCAGCAGATTGCCGGGACAGGGGGCGGATGAGCAGTTCTTC.